The 10 T cell receptor beta chains listed next were all sequenced from one sample in a study of T cells expressing NK-cell markers (dated by TCRdb to about 2020). Library creation used 5' RACE. The instrument was an Illumina HiSeq 2000. The reads, reprocessed by TCRdb, yield one row per CDR3 protein sequence and no DNA. In this sample's table one finds roughly 390,000 distinct CDR3 sequences. Around 4.9% of the sample is held by the ten biggest clonotypes. The sequenced sample consisted of blood T cells: a sorted CD56 or NKG2C T cell subset, CD4+ or CD8+ T cells, or bulk PBMC T cells (not recorded which). The receptors originated from a man between 18 and 69 years old in good health.

The J gene is TRBJ2-7, the V gene TRBV6-1; TCRdb picks TRBD1, but there is no DNA to check that call. The CDR3 is 14 amino acids. Germline V gene data show CDR1 as MNHNS and CDR2 as SASEGT. The CDR3 loop is CASSERDTAYEQYF.

The chain links TRBV5-5 to TRBJ1-1; TCRdb indicates TRBD1, and absent DNA this call remains unverified. Germline V gives CDR1 SGHKS, CDR2 YYEKEE (reference sequence). The CDR3 extends over 16 amino acids. CDR3 in amino acids: CASSLGQGAGYTEAFF.

The J gene is TRBJ2-5, the V gene TRBV18; the D call of TRBD2 rests on TCRdb alone, since no DNA is present to check it. CDR1 is KGHSH and CDR2 is LQKENI in the germline V gene. The CDR3 spans 17 residues. The CDR3 reads CASSLGGSTSGQETQYF. Variable domain in full (rest from reference TRBV18 and TRBJ2-5): NAGVMQNPRHLVRRRGQEARLRCSPMKGHSHVYWYRQLPEEGLKFMVYLQKENIIDESGMPKERFSAEFPKEGPSILRIQQVVRGDSAAYFCASSLGGSTSGQETQYFGPGTRLLVL.

The CDR3 reads CASRRGSSGTDTQYF. This chain joins TRBV5-5 and TRBJ2-3; TCRdb names TRBD1, which stays unverified in the absence of DNA. The germline V gene has CDR1 SGHKS and CDR2 YYEKEE (reference sequence). The CDR3 has 15 residues.

The V and J genes are TRBV2 and TRBJ1-3. Germline lookup yields CDR1 SNHLY and CDR2 FYNNEI. The CDR3 is 14 residues long. The CDR3 region is CASSAWASGNTIYF.

The chain uses TRBV5-1 and TRBJ2-2; as DNA is missing, the TRBD1 call by TCRdb cannot be tested. This CDR3 is built from 17 residues. Germline CDR1 is SGHRS and CDR2 is YFSETQ. CDR3 loop: CASSLAAITGTAGELFF.

The chain employs TRBV2 and TRBJ1-2. This CDR3 is built from 14 residues. Germline CDR1 is SNHLY and CDR2 is FYNNEI. CDR3 protein: CASNSFSHNSGYTF. Together with reference TRBV2 and TRBJ1-2, the CDR3 gives the full variable domain: EPEVTQTPSHQVTQMGQEVILRCVPISNHLYFYWYRQILGQKVEFLVSFYNNEISEKSEIFDDQFSVERPDGSNFTLKIRSTKLEDSAMYFCASNSFSHNSGYTFGSGTRLTVV.

The CDR3 loop reads CASRKDRGTAYNEQFF. The chain couples TRBV7-6 to TRBJ2-1; as DNA is missing, the TRBD1 call by TCRdb cannot be tested. Germline CDR1 is SGHVS and CDR2 is FNYEAQ. The CDR3 has 16 residues.

CDR3 sequence: CASSLSWGTAYNEQFF. The chain has TRBV27 and TRBJ2-1; TCRdb's D call, TRBD1, is unchecked because there is no DNA. The CDR3 extends over 16 amino acids. The germline gives CDR1 MNHEY, CDR2 SMNVEV (reference sequence).

V and J are TRBV4-2 and TRBJ2-3; TCRdb names TRBD1, which stays unverified in the absence of DNA. The CDR3 spans 15 residues. Germline lookup yields CDR1 LGHNA and CDR2 YNFKEQ. The CDR3 sequence: CASKRGGRGTDTQYF.